This is a list of T cell receptor beta chains from one sample in a study of regulatory T cells in long-lasting Graves disease. A single record per CDR3 protein comes from TCRdb applying MiXCR to the multiplex PCR reads. The sample includes 410,000 or so distinct CDR3 sequences, 15% of them seen just once. The sample also formed part of further work on T cells in Graves' hyperthyroidism and ophthalmopathy.

This sample comprised peripheral blood mononuclear cells (PBMCs), obtained at new diagnosis, from a patient treated with antithyroid drugs. The receptors derive from a woman in her thirties with Graves disease. CDR3s include the opening cysteine and the closing phenylalanine or tryptophan. A D gene is named only where the DNA matches it firmly. The size field is filled for only some rows; it gives once, few, many or a size class.

v_gene	j_gene	d_gene	abundance	len	CDR3aa	CDR3nt
TRBV29-1	TRBJ1-1	NA	many	11	CSVGGTAEAFF	TGCAGCGTTGGGGGTACTGCTGAAGCTTTCTTT
TRBV5-1	TRBJ1-4	TRBD1	many	17	CASSLPGTGDSAEKLFF	TGCGCCAGCAGCCTTCCCGGGACAGGGGATTCGGCTGAAAAACTGTTTTTT
TRBV27	TRBJ1-1	NA	many	16	CASSPPRIVMNTEAFF	TGTGCCAGCAGTCCCCCCCGGATAGTGATGAACACTGAAGCTTTCTTT
TRBV19	TRBJ2-7	TRBD1	many	14	CASSAGQATYEQYF	TGTGCCAGTAGTGCAGGACAGGCTACCTACGAGCAGTACTTC
TRBV2	TRBJ2-7	TRBD2	many	14	CASTAGGRGSEQYF	TGTGCCAGCACCGCGGGGGGCAGAGGATCCGAGCAGTACTTC
TRBV7-8	TRBJ2-7	NA	few	15	CASSFTSRVIYEQYF	TGTGCCAGCAGCTTCACTAGCAGGGTGATCTACGAGCAGTACTTC
TRBV20-1	TRBJ2-1	TRBD1	many	14	CSANPLTGSDEQFF	TGCAGTGCTAACCCCCTGACAGGGTCGGATGAGCAGTTCTTC
TRBV3-1	TRBJ1-6	NA	NA	15	CASSQDGQYNSPLHF	TGTGCCAGCAGCCAAGATGGGCAGTATAATTCACCCCTCCACTTT
TRBV28	TRBJ2-1	NA	many	15	CASSLSPRGYNEQFF	TGTGCCAGCAGTTTAAGTCCCAGGGGCTACAATGAGCAGTTCTTC
TRBV20-1	TRBJ2-7	NA	many	10	CSAGNYEQYF	TGCAGTGCTGGGAACTACGAGCAGTACTTC
TRBV20-1	TRBJ2-7	NA	NA	12	CSVIRSSYEQYF	TGCAGTGTTATCAGGAGCTCCTACGAGCAGTACTTC
TRBV15	TRBJ2-2	NA	NA	18	CATSRGEPEGSNTGELFF	TGTGCCACCAGCAGGGGGGAACCGGAGGGCTCGAACACCGGGGAGCTGTTTTTT
TRBV24-1	TRBJ2-1	NA	many	16	CATSDPVLADYNEQFF	TGTGCCACCAGTGACCCCGTGCTCGCCGACTACAATGAGCAGTTCTTC
TRBV7-8	TRBJ2-1	TRBD2	many	16	CASSKLAGGIYNEQFF	TGTGCCAGCAGCAAACTAGCGGGAGGTATCTACAATGAGCAGTTCTTC
TRBV20-1	TRBJ1-2	NA	many	12	CSARSGTNGYTF	TGCAGTGCCAGATCCGGGACCAATGGCTACACCTTC
TRBV30	TRBJ2-3	NA	many	16	CAWSVEGTVITDTQYF	TGTGCCTGGAGTGTAGAGGGGACTGTGATCACAGATACGCAGTATTTT
TRBV20-1	TRBJ2-1	NA	many	12	CSASLAGNEQFF	TGCAGTGCTAGTCTAGCAGGGAATGAGCAGTTCTTC
TRBV11-2	TRBJ2-7	TRBD2	many	17	CASRAWGIGLAAYEQYF	TGTGCCAGCAGGGCCTGGGGCATAGGACTAGCGGCCTACGAGCAGTACTTC
TRBV30	TRBJ2-6	NA	NA	14	CAWSLGSGANVLTF	TGTGCCTGGAGTCTAGGTTCGGGGGCCAACGTCCTGACTTTC